This TCR beta chain was retrieved from a study of T cell changes during pregnancy in multiple sclerosis. With 2 bases clipped from V and 3 bases from J, the junction kept 6 bases outside the gene matches. Germline CDR1 reads SGHVS; CDR2 reads FNYEAQ. The CDR3 extends over 16 amino acids. TCRdb's copy holds only in-frame clones and misses some; the assay was immunoSEQ multiplex PCR. The sample carries about 50,000 clones, about 90% recorded once. This material consisted of CD8+ T cells from peripheral blood mononuclear cells, taken after pregnancy. This clonotype originated in a female donor with multiple sclerosis, enrolled in a pregnancy study. V usage is TRBV7-6 and J usage is TRBJ2-5; 10 bases agree with TRBD2. The CDR3 DNA sequence: TGTGCCAGCAGCTTACTGAGCGGGGGGGCAAAAGAGACCCAGTACTTC. It yields the protein CASSLLSGGAKETQYF.